This T cell receptor beta chain was found in a study of blood T cell repertoires in COVID-19. Trimming cost V 2 bases and J 5 bases; bases outside gene matches: 7. The germline V gene has CDR1 ENHRY and CDR2 SYGVKD. CDR3 length equals 15 residues. The repertoire was sequenced with immunoSEQ multiplex PCR; TCRdb's copy has only in-frame clones and lacks some. The data hold about half a million clones, with 80% to 90% observed a single time. Recovered status in Cohort 3 required two negative PCRs, clearance, or symptom resolution. This rearrangement joins TRBV10-3 to TRBJ2-5, with TRBD2 matching 8 bases. Sequencing was carried out using PBMCs or T cells enriched from blood (not recorded which). The clonotype was recovered from a woman aged 55-70 years who had recovered from COVID-19. The CDR3 protein is CAISEPGGRWETQYF. The CDR3 nucleotides read TGTGCCATCAGTGAGCCGGGGGGGCGGTGGGAGACCCAGTACTTC.